A single sample is the source of the 16 T cell receptor beta chains below, sequenced in a study of human T cells and chemical hapten exposure. MiXCR, run by TCRdb on the RACE reads, gives a single entry per CDR3 protein. The top ten clones hold around 6% of a sample with a few hundred thousand distinct CDR3 sequences, about 6% of them seen once. Time point given: patch test 2, 6 weeks after DPC sensitization. The treatment here: therapeutic diphenylcyclopropenone sensitization with weekly scalp DPC. The sample in question was whole blood, obtained in connection with sensitization to the hapten diphenylcyclopropenone (DPC). All receptors derive from a woman aged 18-29 years with alopecia areata. Some clones in this sample may be carry-over from other donors' samples.

This clonotype occurred a few times. The chain links TRBV28 to TRBJ2-5; D not resolved. Germline V lookup: CDR1 MDHEN, CDR2 SYDVKM. V was trimmed by 3 bases and J by 3 bases, leaving 11 bases between them. The CDR3 extends over 14 amino acids. The DNA for the CDR3 is TGTGCCAGCAGTTTGCGTCGAAATGAAGAGACCCAGTACTTC. It yields the protein CASSLRRNEETQYF. Full variable domain (missing parts from reference TRBV28 and TRBJ2-5): DVKVTQSSRYLVKRTGEKVFLECVQDMDHENMFWYRQDPGLGLRLIYFSYDVKMKEKGDIPEGYSVSREKKERFSLILESASTNQTSMYLCASSLRRNEETQYFGPGTRLLVL.

The chain links TRBV4-1 to TRBJ1-3; 7 nucleotides agree with TRBD1. The trim removed 1 base at V and 3 bases at J, leaving 6 bases unmatched. This CDR3 is built from 16 residues. CDR1 and CDR2 (germline): MGHRA, YSYEKL. The CDR3 protein is CASSQAETGRGNTIYF. In DNA, the CDR3 is TGCGCCAGCAGCCAAGCTGAGACAGGGCGTGGAAACACCATATATTTT.

This clonotype was counted ten times or more. The chain combines TRBV12-3 or TRBV12-4 with TRBJ2-7, with D perhaps TRBD2 (6 bases). V shed 2 bases and J shed 0 bases, with 8 bases lying between them. The length of the CDR3 is 14 residues. The CDR3 protein is CASSLWGVSYEQYF. The CDR3 region has the DNA TGTGCCAGCAGTTTATGGGGGGTCTCCTACGAGCAGTACTTC.

This clonotype was detected a few times. CDR3 DNA sequence: TGTGCCAGCAGCTTGGAGTCCCTAGCGGCCTACGAGCAGTACTTC. It yields the protein CASSLESLAAYEQYF. The gene calls are TRBV5-4 and TRBJ2-7; 7 bases are shared with TRBD2. Germline trimming cut 0 bases from V and 2 bases from J; bases unmatched to any gene: 5. The CDR3 extends over 15 amino acids. Germline lookup yields CDR1 SGHNT and CDR2 YYREEE (reference sequence). The full variable domain, its missing parts supplied by reference TRBV5-4 and TRBJ2-7, is ETGVTQSPTHLIKTRGQQVTLRCSSQSGHNTVSWYQQALGQGPQFIFQYYREEENGRGNFPPRFSGLQFPNYSSELNVNALELDDSALYLCASSLESLAAYEQYFGPGTRLTVT.

At least ten counts were recorded for this clonotype. V gene TRBV10-3 combines with J gene TRBJ1-5, with D possibly matching TRBD1 (6 bases). The CDR3 runs to 13 residues. V shed 8 bases and J shed 5 bases, with 13 bases lying between them. In germline, CDR1 is ENHRY, CDR2 SYGVKD. The chain's CDR3 is CAIQDGGYQPQHF. In nucleotides, the CDR3 is TGTGCCATCCAAGACGGGGGCTATCAGCCCCAGCATTTT.

This clonotype was recorded a few times. The rearrangement uses TRBV6-5 and TRBJ1-5; 7 nucleotides agree with TRBD1. CDR3 length: 14 residues. Trimming removed 4 bases from V and 5 bases from J; junction bases left unmatched: 5. Per the germline V gene, CDR1 is MNHEY and CDR2 is SVGAGI. The CDR3 sequence: CASSLRGLDQPQHF. Here the CDR3 DNA reads TGTGCCAGCAGTTTGAGGGGGCTTGATCAGCCCCAGCATTTT.

The CDR3 loop is CASSYEALGEQFF. As DNA, the CDR3 is TGCGCCAGCAGCTATGAGGCGTTGGGTGAGCAGTTCTTC. The chain couples TRBV5-1 to TRBJ2-1, with D unclear. This CDR3 comprises 13 residues. The V gene's germline CDR1 is SGHRS and CDR2 YFSETQ. Trimming removed 3 bases from V and 9 bases from J, with 13 bases in between.

This clonotype appeared many times. The genes are TRBV20-1 and TRBJ1-5, with 9 bases identical to TRBD1. V lost 4 bases, J lost 7 bases, and 14 bases stayed unmatched. The CDR3 length is 16 residues. Germline V lookup: CDR1 DFQATT, CDR2 SNEGSKA (reference sequence). The DNA for the CDR3 is TGCAGTGCTACCAGAGGGGACCGACAGGGGGGACAGCCCCAGCATTTT. Translating it yields CSATRGDRQGGQPQHF.

Remarks on this clonotype: One junction end does not reproduce the germline sequence, and a read error may be involved. CDR3 residues: CASSRGIAANTGELFF. CDR3 DNA sequence: TGTGCTAGCAGCCGGGGTATTGCAGCGAACACCGGGGAGCTGTTTTTT. This rearrangement joins TRBV7-7 to TRBJ2-2; weak D call: TRBD2 (5 bases). Germline-derived CDR1 and CDR2 are SSHAT and FNYEAQ (reference sequence). The length of the CDR3 is 16 residues.

The rearrangement joins TRBV6-2 or TRBV6-3 to TRBJ2-3; 7 bases map to TRBD2. The CDR3 totals 13 residues. Germline CDR1 reads MNHEY; CDR2 reads SVGEGT. V trimming: 8 bases; J trimming: 6 bases; junction bases outside the gene matches: 8. Here the CDR3 reads CASRGGATDTQYF. The CDR3 DNA sequence: TGTGCCAGCCGGGGAGGGGCTACCGATACGCAGTATTTT.

In this sample, this clonotype turned up a few times. The V gene is TRBV4-3, the J gene TRBJ1-1; D is undetermined. V lost 3 bases to trimming and J lost 6 bases, with 8 bases between them. Germline V gene data show CDR1 as LGHNA and CDR2 as YSLEER. The CDR3 consists of 12 residues. CDR3 coding DNA: TGCGCCAGCAGCCATCCGGGCGCTGAAGCTTTCTTT. Its translation: CASSHPGAEAFF.

CDR3 residues: CASSRDRESSGANVLTF. For the CDR3, the DNA is TGTGCCAGCAGTCGGGACAGGGAGAGCTCTGGGGCCAACGTCCTGACTTTC. This chain joins TRBV7-2 and TRBJ2-6; 9 nucleotides line up with TRBD1. CDR1 SGHTA and CDR2 FQGNSA come from the germline V gene. The trim removed 6 bases at V and 0 bases at J, leaving 6 bases unmatched. The CDR3 is made up of 17 amino acids.

This clonotype was observed many times. The chain carries TRBV5-6 and TRBJ2-2; no reliable D call. Germline assignment: CDR1 SGHDT and CDR2 YYEEEE. Trimming pared 2 bases from V and 9 bases from J, leaving 5 bases between. The CDR3 is 11 residues long. This CDR3 is CASSFLRELFF. The DNA of the CDR3 is TGTGCCAGCAGCTTCCTCCGGGAGCTGTTTTTT. Full variable domain (rest looked up from reference TRBV5-6 and TRBJ2-2): DAGVTQSPTHLIKTRGQQVTLRCSPKSGHDTVSWYQQALGQGPQFIFQYYEEEERQRGNFPDRFSGHQFPNYSSELNVNALLLGDSALYLCASSFLRELFFGEGSRLTVL.

V usage is TRBV5-4 and J usage is TRBJ1-6; no reliable D call. The V end lost 4 bases, the J end lost 13 bases, and 24 bases lay between the germline ends. This CDR3 contains 16 residues. The V gene's germline CDR1 is SGHNT and CDR2 YYREEE (reference sequence). CDR3 nucleotide sequence: TGTGCCAGCAGCGCCGGTGGTGGCCGTGGGTTCGTTCCCCTCCACTTT. It is translated as CASSAGGGRGFVPLHF.

V usage is TRBV20-1 and J usage is TRBJ2-7, with D possibly being TRBD1 or TRBD2 (5 bases each). Germline values: CDR1 DFQATT, CDR2 SNEGSKA (reference sequence). Deletions cut 6 bases from V and 0 bases from J, with 15 bases between. This CDR3 is 14 amino acids long. CDR3 protein: CSAPSGANSYEQYF. CDR3 coding DNA: TGCAGTGCCCCGTCCGGGGCTAACTCCTACGAGCAGTACTTC.

This clonotype was counted between two and nine times. This chain links TRBV10-3 with TRBJ2-7, with TRBD1 matching over 9 bases. This CDR3 comprises 15 residues. The V gene's germline CDR1 is ENHRY and CDR2 SYGVKD. J was trimmed by 0 bases and V by 5 bases; bases with no gene match: 5. The CDR3 region is CAISPQGALSYEQYF. The CDR3 DNA reads as TGTGCCATCAGTCCACAGGGGGCTCTCTCCTACGAGCAGTACTTC.